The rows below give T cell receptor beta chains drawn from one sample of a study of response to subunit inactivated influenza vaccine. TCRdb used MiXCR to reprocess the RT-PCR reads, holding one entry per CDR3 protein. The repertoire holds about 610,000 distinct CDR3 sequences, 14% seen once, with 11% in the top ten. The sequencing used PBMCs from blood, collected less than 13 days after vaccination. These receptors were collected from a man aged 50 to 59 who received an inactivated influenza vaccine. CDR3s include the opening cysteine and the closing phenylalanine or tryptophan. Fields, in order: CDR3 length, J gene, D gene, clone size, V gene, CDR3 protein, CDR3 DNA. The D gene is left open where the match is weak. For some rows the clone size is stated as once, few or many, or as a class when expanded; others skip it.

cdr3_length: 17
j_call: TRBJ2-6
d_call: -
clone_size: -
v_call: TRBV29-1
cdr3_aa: CSVESRYGSSGANVLTF
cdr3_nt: TGCAGCGTTGAATCCCGTTATGGGTCGTCTGGGGCCAACGTCCTGACTTTC

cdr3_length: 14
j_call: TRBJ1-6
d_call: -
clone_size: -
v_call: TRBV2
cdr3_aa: CASSVRTVNSPLHF
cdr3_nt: TGTGCCAGCAGCGTTCGGACAGTGAATTCACCCCTCCACTTT

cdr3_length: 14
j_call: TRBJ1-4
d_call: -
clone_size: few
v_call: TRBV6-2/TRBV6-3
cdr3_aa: CASSYRTPREKLFF
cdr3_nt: TGTGCCAGCAGTTACCGGACACCTCGGGAAAAACTGTTTTTT

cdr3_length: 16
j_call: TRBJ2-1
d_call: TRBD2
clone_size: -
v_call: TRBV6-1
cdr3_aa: CASSGLELAGRNEQFF
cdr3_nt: TGTGCCAGCAGTGGACTGGAACTAGCGGGGCGGAATGAGCAGTTCTTC

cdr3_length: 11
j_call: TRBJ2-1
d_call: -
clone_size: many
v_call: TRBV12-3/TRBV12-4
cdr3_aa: CASADSNEQFF
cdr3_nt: TGTGCCAGCGCCGACAGCAATGAGCAGTTCTTC

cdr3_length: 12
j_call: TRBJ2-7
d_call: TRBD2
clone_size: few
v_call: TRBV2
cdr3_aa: CASGTIAGPLYF
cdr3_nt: TGTGCCAGCGGGACAATAGCGGGACCGCTGTACTTC

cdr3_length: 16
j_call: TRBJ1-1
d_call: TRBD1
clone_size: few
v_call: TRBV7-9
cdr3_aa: CASSLATGVYDTEAFF
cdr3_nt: TGTGCCAGCAGCTTAGCAACAGGGGTTTATGACACTGAAGCTTTCTTT

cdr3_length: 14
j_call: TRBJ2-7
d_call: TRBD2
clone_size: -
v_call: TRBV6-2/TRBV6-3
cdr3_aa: CASRGRDYGYEQYF
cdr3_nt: TGTGCCAGCAGGGGCCGGGACTACGGCTACGAGCAGTACTTC

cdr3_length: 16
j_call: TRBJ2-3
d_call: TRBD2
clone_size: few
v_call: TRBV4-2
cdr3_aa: CASSLNAGGSTDTQYF
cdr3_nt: TGTGCCAGCAGCCTTAACGCGGGGGGTTCCACAGATACGCAGTATTTT

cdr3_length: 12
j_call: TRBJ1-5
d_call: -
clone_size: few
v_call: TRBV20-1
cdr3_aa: CSASRADQPQHF
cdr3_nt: TGCAGTGCTAGCAGGGCAGATCAGCCCCAGCATTTT

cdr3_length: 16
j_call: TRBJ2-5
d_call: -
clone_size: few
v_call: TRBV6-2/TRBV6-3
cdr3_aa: CASSYQGRAPGETQYF
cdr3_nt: TGTGCCAGCAGTTACCAGGGACGGGCCCCAGGAGAGACCCAGTACTTC

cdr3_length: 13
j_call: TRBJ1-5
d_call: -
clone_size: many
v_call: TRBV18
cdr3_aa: CASSPDRNQPQHF
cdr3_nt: TGTGCCAGCAGCCCAGACCGCAATCAGCCCCAGCATTTT

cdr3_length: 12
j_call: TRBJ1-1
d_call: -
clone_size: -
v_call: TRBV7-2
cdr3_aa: CASSYQGPEAFF
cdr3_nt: TGTGCCAGCAGCTACCAGGGTCCCGAAGCTTTCTTT

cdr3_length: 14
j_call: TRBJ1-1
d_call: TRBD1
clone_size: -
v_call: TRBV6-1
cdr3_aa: CASTDRGWNTEAFF
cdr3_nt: TGTGCCAGCACTGACAGGGGATGGAACACTGAAGCTTTCTTT

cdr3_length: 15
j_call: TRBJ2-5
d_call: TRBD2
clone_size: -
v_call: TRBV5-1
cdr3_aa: CASSLGSGRRETQYF
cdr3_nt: TGCGCCAGCAGCTTGGGTAGCGGGAGACGGGAGACCCAGTACTTC

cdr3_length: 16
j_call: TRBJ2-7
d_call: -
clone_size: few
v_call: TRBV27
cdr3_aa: CASSFLQGLGSYEQYF
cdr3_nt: TGTGCCAGCAGTTTCCTCCAGGGGTTAGGGTCCTACGAGCAGTACTTC

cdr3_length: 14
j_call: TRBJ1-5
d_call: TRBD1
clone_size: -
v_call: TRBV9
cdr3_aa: CASSAGTDNQPQHF
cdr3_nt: TGTGCCAGCAGCGCCGGGACAGACAATCAGCCCCAGCATTTT

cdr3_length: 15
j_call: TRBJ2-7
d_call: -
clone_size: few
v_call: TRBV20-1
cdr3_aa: CSARVVSSSSYEQYF
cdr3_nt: TGCAGTGCTAGAGTAGTTAGCTCGAGCTCCTACGAGCAGTACTTC

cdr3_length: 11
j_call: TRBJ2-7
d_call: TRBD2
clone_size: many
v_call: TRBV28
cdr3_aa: CASSLLAEQYF
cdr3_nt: TGTGCCAGCAGCCTACTAGCGGAGCAGTACTTC

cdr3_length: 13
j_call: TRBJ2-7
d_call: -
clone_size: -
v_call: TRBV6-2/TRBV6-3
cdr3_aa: CASSYWRGHEQYF
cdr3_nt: TGTGCCAGCAGTTACTGGAGGGGCCACGAGCAGTACTTC

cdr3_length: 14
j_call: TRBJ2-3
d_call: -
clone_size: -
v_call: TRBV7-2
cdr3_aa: CASSSGLTTDTQYF
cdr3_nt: TGTGCCAGCAGCTCGGGACTGACCACAGATACGCAGTATTTT

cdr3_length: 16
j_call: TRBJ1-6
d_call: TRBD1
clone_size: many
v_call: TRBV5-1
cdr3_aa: CASSLEMTGGSSPLHF
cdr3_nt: TGCGCCAGCAGCTTGGAGATGACAGGGGGTAGCTCACCCCTCCACTTT

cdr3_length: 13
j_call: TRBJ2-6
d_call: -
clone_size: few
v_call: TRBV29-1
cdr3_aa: CSVGGGGANVLTF
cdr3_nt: TGCAGCGTTGGGGGAGGTGGGGCCAACGTCCTGACTTTC

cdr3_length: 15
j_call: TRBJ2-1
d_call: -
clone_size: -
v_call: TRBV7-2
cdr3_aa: CASSPRKSSYNEQFF
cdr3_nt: TGTGCCAGCAGCCCACGGAAGAGCTCCTACAATGAGCAGTTCTTC